The 25 T cell receptor beta chains given below trace back to one sample, sequenced in a study of T cells after yellow fever vaccination. TCRdb re-derived calls from the 5' RACE reads in MiXCR, one entry per CDR3 protein. Of about 340,000 distinct CDR3 sequences listed, roughly 4.3% were seen once; the top ten hold 24%. The material was PBMCs, obtained 5 days after the yellow fever booster vaccination. The receptors were gathered from a man between 18 and 29 years old who received the YFV17D yellow fever vaccine.

This clonotype was seen ten or more times. The genes are TRBV20-1 and TRBJ2-3; 10 bases agree with TRBD2. The CDR3 totals 15 residues. V shed 7 bases, J shed 7 bases, and the junction held 14 bases outside the gene matches. Germline CDR1 reads DFQATT; CDR2 reads SNEGSKA (reference sequence). CDR3 sequence (DNA): TGCAGTGGTAGTCGTAGCGGGGGGCGCTCACATACGCAGTATTTT. It codes for CSGSRSGGRSHTQYF.

The V gene is TRBV6-6, the J gene TRBJ1-5; 8 nucleotides agree with TRBD1. CDR3 length: 16 amino acids. Germline V gene data show CDR1 as MNHNY and CDR2 as SVGAGI (reference sequence). V shed 3 bases, J shed 3 bases, and the junction held 7 bases outside the gene matches. CDR3 amino acids: CASSYPPGGLNQPQHF. In DNA form, the CDR3 reads TGTGCCAGCAGTTATCCTCCAGGGGGCCTCAATCAGCCCCAGCATTTT.

The chain carries TRBV20-1 and TRBJ1-3; D may be TRBD1 (6 bases). Between the trimmed V and J ends, which lost 2 bases and 3 bases, there was a span of 17 bases. From germline, CDR1 is DFQATT and CDR2 SNEGSKA (reference sequence). There are 16 residues in the CDR3. CDR3 bases: TGCAGTGCTAGATTGGGGGGCGGGACACTTGGAAACACCATATATTTT. It translates to CSARLGGGTLGNTIYF.

This clonotype came up a few times. The chain is built from TRBV5-5 and TRBJ1-2; D ambiguous. The CDR3 is 15 amino acids. Trimming pared 0 bases from V and 0 bases from J, leaving 9 bases between. Germline assignment: CDR1 SGHKS and CDR2 YYEKEE (reference sequence). CDR3 protein: CASSLGGTSNYGYTF. CDR3 sequence (DNA): TGTGCCAGCAGCTTGGGAGGAACTTCTAACTATGGCTACACCTTC.

This clonotype showed up many times. The chain couples TRBV23-1 to TRBJ2-4; D is possibly TRBD2 (7 bases). TRBV23-1 counts as an open reading frame of uncertain function. Trimming stripped 7 bases from V and 3 bases from J, with 16 bases between. The CDR3 runs 15 residues. The CDR3 region has the DNA TGCGCCAGCACCCTCGGGGGGCACGGCAAAAACATTCAGTACTTC. It is translated as CASTLGGHGKNIQYF.

Ten or more counts support this clonotype. The chain uses TRBV5-1 and TRBJ2-6; D is undetermined. CDR1 is SGHRS, CDR2 YFSETQ, per germline. The CDR3 length is 14 residues. V lost 5 bases and J 0 bases, leaving 6 bases between the germline ends. The CDR3 loop is CASRPISGANVLTF. The DNA of the CDR3 is TGCGCCAGCAGGCCGATCTCTGGGGCCAACGTCCTGACTTTC. The variable domain in full, with the rest retrieved from reference TRBV5-1 and TRBJ2-6, is KAGVTQTPRYLIKTRGQQVTLSCSPISGHRSVSWYQQTPGQGLQFLFEYFSETQRNKGNFPGRFSGRQFSNSRSEMNVSTLELGDSALYLCASRPISGANVLTFGAGSRLTVL.

This clonotype was counted between two and nine times. The chain is built from TRBV4-1 and TRBJ2-7, with 11 nucleotides matching TRBD2. CDR1 and CDR2 (germline): MGHRA, YSYEKL. The CDR3 sequence is 16 residues long. Unmatched junction bases numbered 2, after V lost 1 base and J lost 0 bases. CDR3 in amino acids: CASSQVAGGNSYEQYV. The CDR3 region has the DNA TGCGCCAGCAGCCAAGTAGCGGGGGGGAACTCCTACGAGCAGTACGTC.

V and J are TRBV6-5 and TRBJ2-7; TRBD1 aligns across 8 bases. CDR3 length: 13 amino acids. The V gene end was trimmed by 2 bases and the J gene end by 7 bases; junction bases not matched to a gene: 4. Germline V lookup: CDR1 MNHEY, CDR2 SVGAGI. Here the CDR3 DNA reads TGTGCCAGCAGTTACGCACAGGGGGGTGAGCAGTACGTC. This codes for CASSYAQGGEQYV.

This clonotype was seen only a few times. CDR3 in amino acids: CAWSVPGSSYNEQFF. The CDR3 DNA is TGTGCCTGGAGTGTCCCAGGTAGCTCCTACAATGAGCAGTTCTTC. This rearrangement joins TRBV30 to TRBJ2-1; no definite D call. Looked up from germline, CDR1 is GTSNPN and CDR2 is SVGIG (reference sequence). V was shortened by 0 bases and J by 0 bases, with 9 bases between the two germline ends. The CDR3 sequence is 15 residues long.

This chain uses TRBV11-2 with TRBJ2-7, with 7 bases matching TRBD1. V lost 5 bases, J lost 4 bases, and 8 bases stayed unmatched. The length of the CDR3 is 14 residues. The germline CDR1 and CDR2 sequences are SGHAT and FQNNGV. CDR3 loop: CASSGQDLGYEQYF. The CDR3 bases are TGTGCCAGCAGCGGACAGGACCTTGGATACGAGCAGTACTTC.

This clonotype was found many times. This chain uses TRBV27 with TRBJ2-7; no reliable D call. The germline V gene has CDR1 MNHEY and CDR2 SMNVEV (reference sequence). Trimming took off 8 bases at V and 1 base at J, with 12 bases between the two ends. This CDR3 is built from 13 residues. For the CDR3, the DNA is TGTGCCAGCGGTCTGAGGCGATCCTACGAGCAGTACTTC. It specifies CASGLRRSYEQYF.

The CDR3 nucleotides read TGTGCCAGCAGCCCAATTGTAGGGCCTCGATCCTACGAGCAGTACTTC. Translating it yields CASSPIVGPRSYEQYF. This rearrangement joins TRBV6-2 or TRBV6-3 to TRBJ2-7, with D unresolved. The CDR3 is 16 amino acids. Per germline, CDR1 MNHEY and CDR2 SVGEGT. V lost 6 bases, J lost 1 base, and 19 bases lay in between.

This clonotype was counted a few times. This chain uses TRBV4-3 with TRBJ1-1; D is uncertain. The CDR3 is made up of 15 amino acids. Germline CDR1 is LGHNA and CDR2 is YSLEER. Between the trimmed V and J ends, which lost 2 bases and 2 bases, there was a span of 12 bases. The CDR3: CASSQKTYANTEAFF. The DNA of the CDR3 is TGCGCCAGCAGCCAAAAGACATATGCTAACACTGAAGCTTTCTTT.

The table lists this clonotype with a few counts. This chain links TRBV20-1 with TRBJ2-1, with no clear D. The V end lost 6 bases, the J end lost 0 bases, and 15 bases lay between the germline ends. Germline-derived CDR1 and CDR2 are DFQATT and SNEGSKA (reference sequence). There are 15 residues in the CDR3. DNA of the CDR3: TGCAGTGCATCCCGGAAGTCGAGCTCCTACAATGAGCAGTTCTTC. This sequence encodes CSASRKSSSYNEQFF.

The chain couples TRBV5-5 to TRBJ2-7, with 9 bases aligning to TRBD1. The germline CDR1 and CDR2 sequences are SGHKS and YYEKEE (reference sequence). V was clipped by 4 bases and J by 2 bases; unmatched bases: 4. The CDR3 spans 14 residues. The CDR3 protein is CASSMGQGPYEQYV. Written as DNA, the CDR3 is TGTGCCAGCAGCATGGGACAGGGCCCCTACGAGCAGTACGTC.

This clonotype appeared many times. V is TRBV6-5 and J is TRBJ2-7; a weak D match, TRBD2 (5 bases). The CDR3 has 15 amino acids. CDR1 and CDR2 (germline): MNHEY, SVGAGI. V was clipped by 5 bases and J by 0 bases, with 14 bases between them. The CDR3 loop is CASSATPGSSYEQYV. The CDR3 nucleotides are TGTGCCAGCAGTGCTACCCCTGGGAGCTCCTACGAGCAGTACGTC.

In its sample, this clonotype was seen a few times. The J gene is TRBJ2-7, the V gene TRBV7-8, with 10 positions matching TRBD1. In germline, CDR1 is SGHVS, CDR2 FQNEAQ. The junction had 6 bases not matched to a gene; V was cut back by 5 bases and J by 2 bases. The CDR3 is made up of 15 amino acids. The CDR3 DNA sequence: TGTGCCAGCAGCACGTCGGGGACAGGGGCCTACGAGCAGTACTTC. The encoded protein is CASSTSGTGAYEQYF.

Many counts were recorded for this clonotype. J is TRBJ2-7 and V is TRBV7-2; D gene uncertain. The CDR3 runs to 15 residues. Germline CDR1 SGHTA, CDR2 FQGNSA. The V and J ends lost 1 base and 0 bases respectively, with 10 bases between them. CDR3 amino acids: CASSLGGGISYEQYV. The CDR3, as DNA: TGTGCCAGCAGCTTAGGTGGTGGGATCTCCTACGAGCAGTACGTC.

This chain uses TRBV7-2 with TRBJ2-3, with a weak D call TRBD2 (7 bases). The CDR3 totals 16 residues. CDR1 is SGHTA, CDR2 FQGNSA, per germline. Trimming stripped 8 bases from V and 6 bases from J, with 24 bases between. The CDR3 protein is CASVVKGGGRDDTQYF. As DNA, the CDR3 is TGTGCCAGCGTGGTAAAAGGGGGGGGCCGAGATGATACGCAGTATTTT.

This rearrangement joins TRBV7-9 to TRBJ1-6; D is possibly TRBD1 (6 bases). The germline gives CDR1 SEHNR, CDR2 FQNEAQ (reference sequence). This CDR3 contains 16 residues. V lost 5 bases and J 9 bases, leaving 20 bases between the germline ends. CDR3 nucleotides: TGTGCCAGCAGCGGCCCCCAGGGGCGAACCCGTTCACCCCTCCACTTT. Amino acids: CASSGPQGRTRSPLHF.

The gene calls are TRBV20-1 and TRBJ1-2; 8 bases are a match to TRBD1. Germline trimming cut 5 bases from V and 7 bases from J; bases unmatched to any gene: 15. Germline assignment: CDR1 DFQATT and CDR2 SNEGSKA (reference sequence). CDR3 length: 15 residues. The CDR3 loop is CSAGVLTGESGGYTF. CDR3 coding DNA: TGCAGTGCTGGAGTCCTGACAGGGGAGTCGGGTGGCTACACCTTC.

This CDR3 reads CASSYSYQGVETQYF. The DNA for the CDR3 is TGTGCCAGCAGTTACTCCTACCAGGGGGTAGAGACCCAGTACTTC. The J gene is TRBJ2-5, the V gene TRBV6-2 or TRBV6-3, with 7 bases aligning to TRBD1. The germline gives CDR1 MNHEY, CDR2 SVGEGT. The CDR3 runs 15 residues. Trimming removed 0 bases from V and 4 bases from J; junction bases left unmatched: 5.

This clonotype has only a few counts. The chain combines TRBV20-1 with TRBJ1-5; TRBD1 might be the D (5 bases). Germline assignment: CDR1 DFQATT and CDR2 SNEGSKA (reference sequence). The CDR3 sequence is 15 residues long. V was shortened by 3 bases and J by 1 base, with 13 bases between the two germline ends. The CDR3 protein is CSARGGAGSNQPQHF. The CDR3 region has the DNA TGCAGTGCTAGGGGAGGGGCGGGAAGCAATCAGCCCCAGCATTTT.

This clonotype was seen repeatedly, ten times or more. The CDR3 DNA is TGTGCCAGCAGTGGTCGTAGTCCTTCCGATTCCGATAACTATGGCTACACCTTC. Translating gives CASSGRSPSDSDNYGYTF. The chain couples TRBV2 to TRBJ1-2; D call uncertain. The V end was cut by 4 bases, the J end by 1 base, with 22 bases between. The CDR3 spans 18 residues. Germline lookup yields CDR1 SNHLY and CDR2 FYNNEI.

The gene calls are TRBV5-4 and TRBJ2-1; D uncertain. Trimming took off 2 bases at V and 4 bases at J, with 7 bases between the two ends. The CDR3 contains 13 residues. From germline, CDR1 is SGHNT and CDR2 YYREEE (reference sequence). The CDR3 DNA follows: TGTGCCAGCAGCTTTACGGAATACAATGAGCAGTTCTTC. This translates into CASSFTEYNEQFF.